One sample yielded the 24 T cell receptor beta chains listed below, sequenced in a study of Ad26.COV2.S vaccination and SARS-CoV-2 variants. Profiled with immunoSEQ multiplex PCR; TCRdb holds only in-frame clones, not every one. The sample lists about 450,000 clones; roughly 89% were seen once. Treatment reported: 19 received Ad26.COV2.S at low or high dose, single or two shots; about 5 received placebo; per-sample allocation not given. Collection of the samples took place on day 63 after the first injection of vaccine or placebo. Sample: peripheral blood, taken in a trial of Ad26.COV2.S vaccine versus placebo. These receptors were taken from a person between 18 and 59 years old who received the Ad26.COV2.S COVID-19 vaccine or a placebo.

This sequence joins TRBV2 and TRBJ1-1; the match to TRBD1 covers 11 bases. This CDR3 is 14 amino acids long. The trim removed 6 bases at V and 6 bases at J, leaving 6 bases unmatched. CDR1 SNHLY and CDR2 FYNNEI come from the germline V gene. The CDR3 DNA reads TGTGCCAGCAGATCTGGACAGGGGGCGGCTGAAGCTTTCTTT. As protein: CASRSGQGAAEAFF.

This clone was recorded once. The chain joins TRBV28 to TRBJ1-2; a weak D match, TRBD1 (6 bases). The CDR3 runs to 16 residues. Trimming took 5 bases from V and 4 from J, leaving 20 bases between them. Germline CDR1 is MDHEN and CDR2 is SYDVKM. The CDR3 bases are TGTGCCAGCAGTCCCCCGTTTCAGGGGCCGCCCTATGGCTACACCTTC. It is translated as CASSPPFQGPPYGYTF.

This chain uses TRBV24-1 with TRBJ2-2, with D perhaps TRBD1 or TRBD2 (5 bases each). Trimming took 7 bases from V and 3 from J, leaving 11 bases between them. The CDR3 is 14 residues long. Germline V lookup: CDR1 KGHDR, CDR2 SFDVKD. The CDR3 loop is CATRGRGDTGELFF. The CDR3 coding sequence is TGTGCCACCAGGGGCCGGGGCGACACCGGGGAGCTGTTTTTT.

The chain has TRBV11-3 and TRBJ1-1; a possible D gene is TRBD1 (5 bases). V was cut by 3 bases and J by 1 base, with 9 bases left in between. The germline V gene encodes CDR1 SGHNT and CDR2 YENEEA. CDR3 length equals 14 residues. The CDR3 here is CASSFTRGNTEAFF. DNA of the CDR3: TGTGCCAGCAGCTTTACTAGGGGGAACACTGAAGCTTTCTTT. Complete variable domain (other parts from reference TRBV11-3 and TRBJ1-1): EAGVVQSPRYKIIEKKQPVAFWCNPISGHNTLYWYLQNLGQGPELLIRYENEEAVDDSQLPKDRFSAERLKGVDSTLKIQPAELGDSAVYLCASSFTRGNTEAFFGQGTRLTVV.

The chain recombines TRBV4-1 with TRBJ1-5; 7 bases agree with TRBD1. Trimming at V came to 2 bases and at J to 4 bases, leaving 5 bases not matched to a gene. CDR3 size: 15 residues. In germline, CDR1 is MGHRA, CDR2 YSYEKL. The CDR3 bases are TGCGCCAGCAGCCAATACCGGGACAGTAATCAGCCCCAGCATTTT. Translated: CASSQYRDSNQPQHF.

This clone appeared once. Other DNA variants within this sample encode the same CDR3. V and J are TRBV28 and TRBJ1-5, with D unclear. V was clipped by 4 bases and J by 0 bases, with 4 bases between them. Germline lookup yields CDR1 MDHEN and CDR2 SYDVKM. This CDR3 is 13 amino acids long. The CDR3 loop reads CASSSYSNQPQHF. In DNA, the CDR3 is TGTGCCAGCAGTTCCTATAGCAATCAGCCCCAGCATTTT.

This chain uses TRBV18 with TRBJ2-3; 13 nucleotides agree with TRBD2. Germline loops: CDR1 KGHSH, CDR2 LQKENI. The trim removed 3 bases at V and 4 bases at J, leaving 19 bases unmatched. The CDR3 contains 21 residues. The CDR3, as DNA: TGTGCCAGCTCACCCCGACGCGGACTAGCGGGGGATCCCAAGGGTGCAGATACGCAGTATTTT. Its translation is CASSPRRGLAGDPKGADTQYF.

This chain uses TRBV20-1 with TRBJ1-2, with D perhaps matching TRBD1 (6 bases). CDR3 size: 15 residues. Germline assignment: CDR1 DFQATT and CDR2 SNEGSKA (reference sequence). Trimming removed 3 bases at V and 3 bases at J, with 17 bases between. The CDR3 DNA reads as TGCAGTGCTAGTTCCAGGGGCCGAGTGGACTATGGCTACACCTTC. This codes for CSASSRGRVDYGYTF.

The J gene is TRBJ2-5, the V gene TRBV28; weak D call: TRBD1 (6 bases). This CDR3 contains 16 residues. Germline CDR1 MDHEN, CDR2 SYDVKM. V lost 1 base and J 2 bases, leaving 14 bases between the germline ends. The CDR3 is CASSLYGVGAQETQYF. CDR3 in DNA: TGTGCCAGCAGTTTATATGGGGTGGGGGCTCAAGAGACCCAGTACTTC.

The chain combines TRBV6-1 with TRBJ1-1, with TRBD1 as a possible D gene (5 bases). Trimming removed 2 bases at V and 1 base at J, with 11 bases between. The CDR3 totals 15 residues. Per germline, CDR1 MNHNS and CDR2 SASEGT. This CDR3 is CASSEYQGENTEAFF. CDR3 sequence (DNA): TGTGCCAGCAGTGAATACCAGGGCGAGAACACTGAAGCTTTCTTT.

The CDR3 nucleotides are TGTGCCAGCAGCCAAGTGGGAGTAGGTTCCCAAGAGACCCAGTACTTC. Translated, it gives CASSQVGVGSQETQYF. The V and J genes are TRBV6-2 or TRBV6-3 and TRBJ2-5, with D possibly being TRBD2 (5 bases). Germline CDR1 MNHEY, CDR2 SVGEGT. The V end lost 6 bases, the J end lost 1 base, and 18 bases lay between the germline ends. The CDR3 contains 16 residues.

The chain couples TRBV6-1 to TRBJ1-1, with TRBD1 as a possible D gene (5 bases). Germline V gene data show CDR1 as MNHNS and CDR2 as SASEGT. V was shortened by 3 bases and J by 5 bases, with 10 bases between the two germline ends. This CDR3 region has 13 residues. Here the CDR3 reads CASSENRGTEAFF. The CDR3 coding sequence is TGTGCCAGCAGTGAGAACCGGGGGACTGAAGCTTTCTTT.

The chain has TRBV19 and TRBJ1-5; 8 nucleotides match TRBD1. CDR1 and CDR2 (germline): LNHDA, SQIVND (reference sequence). Trimming took 4 bases from V and 0 from J; bases not matched to a gene: 8. CDR3 size: 17 residues. CDR3 nucleotides: TGTGCCAGTAGTAACCGACAGGGGTATCGTAGCAATCAGCCCCAGCATTTT. Its translation: CASSNRQGYRSNQPQHF.

The rearrangement uses TRBV28 and TRBJ2-3, with 7 bases identical to TRBD2. The CDR3 has 18 residues. The germline V gene has CDR1 MDHEN and CDR2 SYDVKM. After removal of 6 bases from V and 1 base from J, the junction contained 16 bases not matched to a gene. In DNA form, the CDR3 reads TGTGCCAGCAGCCGTAATGGGGGGAGCGGGGTTGGCACAGATACGCAGTATTTT. It yields the protein CASSRNGGSGVGTDTQYF.

V usage is TRBV28 and J usage is TRBJ2-7, with 9 bases identical to TRBD2. V shed 6 bases, J shed 0 bases, and the junction held 6 bases outside the gene matches. Germline V gene sequence: CDR1 MDHEN, CDR2 SYDVKM. CDR3 length equals 15 residues. The CDR3 protein is CASSYGAGGSYEQYF. The CDR3 DNA sequence: TGTGCCAGCAGCTATGGAGCGGGGGGCTCCTACGAGCAGTACTTC. Combining the CDR3 with reference TRBV28 and TRBJ2-7 gives the whole variable domain DVKVTQSSRYLVKRTGEKVFLECVQDMDHENMFWYRQDPGLGLRLIYFSYDVKMKEKGDIPEGYSVSREKKERFSLILESASTNQTSMYLCASSYGAGGSYEQYFGPGTRLTVT.

The chain carries TRBV5-1 and TRBJ2-5; no clear D. Germline assignment: CDR1 SGHRS and CDR2 YFSETQ. The V end was cut by 0 bases, the J end by 6 bases, with 12 bases between. The CDR3 sequence is 14 residues long. The CDR3 here is CASSLETGLKTQYF. The CDR3 region has the DNA TGCGCCAGCAGCTTGGAAACTGGGCTGAAGACCCAGTACTTC.

The V call is TRBV3-1 (or the pseudogene TRBV3-2), the J call TRBJ1-1; D may be TRBD1 (5 bases). Germline lookup yields CDR1 LGHDT and CDR2 YNNKEL (reference sequence). The CDR3 loop spans 14 amino acids. With 2 bases removed from V and 11 bases from J, the gap between germline ends came to 18 bases. The CDR3 loop reads CASSQRELGHGAFF. CDR3 coding DNA: TGTGCCAGCAGCCAACGGGAACTTGGACATGGGGCTTTCTTT.

This chain uses TRBV10-3 with TRBJ1-1, with 8 bases that match TRBD1. This CDR3 has 13 amino acids. CDR1 and CDR2 (germline): ENHRY, SYGVKD. V lost 7 bases, J lost 10 bases, and 11 bases stayed unmatched. CDR3 amino acids: CAIMEQGAILAFF. CDR3 in DNA: TGTGCCATCATGGAGCAGGGGGCGATTCTAGCTTTCTTT.

The rearrangement uses TRBV9 and TRBJ2-1; D possibly uses TRBD1 or TRBD2 (6 bases each). Germline V gene lookup returns CDR1 SGDLS and CDR2 YYNGEE. The CDR3 has 17 amino acids. V lost 4 bases and J 9 bases, leaving 26 bases between the germline ends. The CDR3 coding sequence is TGTGCCAGCAGCCCAATGACAGGAGGGTCGGAGGATGTTGAGCAGTTCTTC. It encodes CASSPMTGGSEDVEQFF.

The CDR3 DNA follows: TGTGCCAGCTCGCTTACCGGGACAGGGGGTGGTGAGCAGTTCTTC. Amino acid sequence: CASSLTGTGGGEQFF. The chain couples TRBV18 to TRBJ2-1; 11 bases align to TRBD1. There are 15 residues in the CDR3. V dropped 6 bases and J dropped 9; count of bases not matched to a gene: 10. The germline V gene has CDR1 KGHSH and CDR2 LQKENI.

The CDR3 sequence is CATSVAGGTDTQYF. In DNA form, the CDR3 reads TGTGCCACCAGTGTCGCGGGGGGCACAGATACGCAGTATTTT. The chain joins TRBV24-1 to TRBJ2-3, with 7 bases identical to TRBD2. Germline V lookup: CDR1 KGHDR, CDR2 SFDVKD. The CDR3 consists of 14 residues. After removal of 5 bases from V and 1 base from J, the junction contained 2 bases not matched to a gene.

V is TRBV6-6 and J is TRBJ2-2, with 8 positions matching TRBD2. The J segment lost 5 bases and the V segment lost 6 bases, leaving 8 bases of the junction unmatched. This CDR3 has 15 amino acids. Germline V gene sequence: CDR1 MNHNY, CDR2 SVGAGI (reference sequence). CDR3 protein: CASRKSGSDTGELFF. Written as DNA, the CDR3 is TGTGCCAGCAGAAAAAGCGGGAGTGATACCGGGGAGCTGTTTTTT.

This clone was observed a few times. The chain employs TRBV7-9 and TRBJ1-3; a possible D gene is TRBD1 (6 bases). The CDR3 length is 14 residues. V dropped 11 bases and J dropped 1 base, with 15 bases sitting between them. Germline V CDR1 and CDR2: SEHNR, FQNEAQ (reference sequence). The CDR3 DNA reads as TGTGCCGGAAGGACAGCGAGTTCTGGAAACACCATATATTTT. Translated: CAGRTASSGNTIYF. Full variable domain (remainder filled in from reference TRBV7-9 and TRBJ1-3): DTGVSQNPRHKITKRGQNVTFRCDPISEHNRLYWYRQTLGQGPEFLTYFQNEAQLEKSRLLSDRFSAERPKGSFSTLEIQRTEQGDSAMYLCAGRTASSGNTIYFGEGSWLTVV.

The rearrangement uses TRBV6-5 and TRBJ1-2; 7 positions agree with TRBD1. J gave up 8 bases and V 7 bases, and 16 bases lay outside the gene matches. Germline CDR1 and CDR2: MNHEY and SVGAGI. The CDR3 is 15 amino acids. CDR3 sequence (DNA): TGTGCCAGCATAGGAGGGGGCGCGGTCATTGTGGGCTACACCTTC. This codes for CASIGGGAVIVGYTF.